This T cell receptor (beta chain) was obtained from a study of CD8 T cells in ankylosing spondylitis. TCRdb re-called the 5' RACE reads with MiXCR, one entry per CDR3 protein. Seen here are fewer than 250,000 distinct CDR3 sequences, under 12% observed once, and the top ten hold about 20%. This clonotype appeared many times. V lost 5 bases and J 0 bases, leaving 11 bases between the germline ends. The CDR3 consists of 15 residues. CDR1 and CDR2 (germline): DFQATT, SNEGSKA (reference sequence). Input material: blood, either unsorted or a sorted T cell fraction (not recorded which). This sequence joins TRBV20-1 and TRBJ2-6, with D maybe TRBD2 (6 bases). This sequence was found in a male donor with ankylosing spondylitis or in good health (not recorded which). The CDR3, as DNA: TGCAGTGCTCCCCGCGGGAACTCTGGGGCCAACGTCCTGACTTTC. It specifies CSAPRGNSGANVLTF.